Each of the 23 T cell receptor beta chains below was sequenced from the same sample in a study of CD8 T cells in ankylosing spondylitis (dated by TCRdb to 2016 to 2017). The receptor library was made with 5' RACE. Sequenced on an Illumina HiSeq 2500. The public reads were reanalyzed by TCRdb: fastp trimming at Q25, MiXCR alignment, in-frame beta chains only. Each entry is one CDR3 protein sequence, shown with its most common DNA and genes. The sample table shows some 250,000 distinct CDR3 sequences, and 20% to 30% are seen once. Of the sample, roughly 0.6% is held by the ten largest clones. The sample was blood, either unsorted or a sorted T cell fraction (not recorded which). These receptors all stem from a male donor with ankylosing spondylitis or in good health (not recorded which).

This clonotype was counted ten times or more. V gene TRBV24-1 combines with J gene TRBJ2-1; 7 nucleotides align to TRBD2. Losses at the gene ends were 3 bases for V and 2 bases for J; bases not matched to a gene: 6. There are 16 residues in the CDR3. Per germline, CDR1 KGHDR and CDR2 SFDVKD. The CDR3 DNA sequence: TGTGCCACCAGTGATAGTGCGGGGGAGACCTACAATGAGCAGTTCTTC. This codes for CATSDSAGETYNEQFF.

The rearrangement links TRBV19 to TRBJ1-5; no clear D. The CDR3 length is 17 residues. The germline gives CDR1 LNHDA, CDR2 SQIVND (reference sequence). V lost 4 bases, J lost 5 bases, and 21 bases lay in between. In DNA form, the CDR3 reads TGTGCCAGTAGTAAGGGAGTGAGTGGGTCCGAGGATCAGCCCCAGCATTTT. Amino acids: CASSKGVSGSEDQPQHF.

This sequence joins TRBV18 and TRBJ2-1; D gene unclear. Trimming took off 3 bases at V and 0 bases at J, with 9 bases between the two ends. This CDR3 spans 15 amino acids. Looked up from germline, CDR1 is KGHSH and CDR2 is LQKENI. DNA for the CDR3: TGTGCCAGCTCACCCAAACAAAGCTCCTACAATGAGCAGTTCTTC. Its translation: CASSPKQSSYNEQFF.

A few counts support this clonotype. The rearrangement links TRBV20-1 to TRBJ2-7; 11 bases line up with TRBD1. The CDR3 has 13 residues. The J segment lost 4 bases and the V segment lost 5 bases, leaving 4 bases of the junction unmatched. The germline gives CDR1 DFQATT, CDR2 SNEGSKA (reference sequence). CDR3 residues: CSAGDRGEYEQYF. DNA of the CDR3: TGCAGTGCTGGGGACAGGGGGGAATACGAGCAGTACTTC.

This clonotype was seen many times. V usage is TRBV10-2 and J usage is TRBJ2-7; 8 bases match TRBD1. Germline V gene lookup returns CDR1 WSHSY and CDR2 SAAADI. The CDR3 runs 13 residues. V gave up 7 bases and J gave up 5 bases; unmatched junction bases: 7. The CDR3 loop reads CASISDRGHEQYF. As DNA, the CDR3 is TGCGCCAGCATTTCCGACAGGGGCCACGAGCAGTACTTC.

This clonotype was seen repeatedly, ten times or more. This chain joins TRBV2 and TRBJ1-6, with a possible D match to TRBD1 (5 bases). V lost 7 bases, J lost 6 bases, and 13 bases lay in between. This CDR3 has 14 amino acids. The germline V gene has CDR1 SNHLY and CDR2 FYNNEI. As DNA, the CDR3 is TGTGCCAGCAAACCGGGACCGACTAATTCACCCCTCCACTTT. It codes for CASKPGPTNSPLHF.

The rearrangement joins TRBV4-1 to TRBJ1-1; D is ambiguous. V gave up 8 bases and J gave up 4 bases, with 17 bases separating them. This CDR3 comprises 14 residues. Germline CDR1 MGHRA, CDR2 YSYEKL. The CDR3 spells CASDRGVGSTEAFF. In DNA, the CDR3 is TGCGCCAGCGACCGCGGGGTAGGGAGCACTGAAGCTTTCTTT.

The chain combines TRBV7-9 with TRBJ1-4; D is undetermined. CDR3 length equals 14 residues. The V end was cut by 1 base, the J end by 5 bases, with 8 bases between. Germline lookup yields CDR1 SEHNR and CDR2 FQNEAQ (reference sequence). CDR3 in DNA: TGTGCCAGCAGCTTAGGGGTGGAGAATGAAAAACTGTTTTTT. Translating it yields CASSLGVENEKLFF.

There are many counts of this clonotype. V gene TRBV9 combines with J gene TRBJ2-7; D is uncertain. The CDR3 extends over 13 amino acids. The ends were cut back, 0 bases at V and 6 bases at J, with 10 bases in the middle. Per the germline V gene, CDR1 is SGDLS and CDR2 is YYNGEE. DNA of the CDR3: TGTGCCAGCAGCGTAGATGGGGTCGGCGAGCAGTACTTC. This translates into CASSVDGVGEQYF.

The CDR3 DNA is TGCGCCACCAGAAAGGGGGGAGGGTCGGCAGATACGCAGTATTTT. This gives the protein CATRKGGGSADTQYF. The chain employs TRBV5-1 and TRBJ2-3; D possibly corresponds to TRBD2 (7 bases). Germline values: CDR1 SGHRS, CDR2 YFSETQ. The CDR3 covers 15 residues. V lost 9 bases, J lost 4 bases, and 21 bases lay in between.

The chain links TRBV12-3 or TRBV12-4 to TRBJ1-2; maybe TRBD1 (5 bases). The CDR3 runs to 15 residues. Trimming removed 1 base at V and 2 bases at J, with 11 bases between. This chain's CDR3 is CASSLGRGENYGYTF. The CDR3 DNA reads as TGTGCCAGCAGTTTAGGGCGGGGGGAGAACTATGGCTACACCTTC.

The J gene is TRBJ2-3, the V gene TRBV25-1; D gene ambiguous. The CDR3 consists of 15 residues. The V end lost 4 bases, the J end lost 4 bases, and 15 bases lay between the germline ends. The germline V gene encodes CDR1 MGHDK and CDR2 SYGVNS. The CDR3 DNA reads TGTGCCAGCAGTGCCTTCCTTGGTGGGGCAGATACGCAGTATTTT. Encoded protein: CASSAFLGGADTQYF.

This clonotype was picked up many times. The chain employs TRBV5-6 and TRBJ1-6; D ambiguous. CDR3 length: 14 residues. The ends were cut back, 3 bases at V and 12 bases at J, with 16 bases in the middle. Germline loops: CDR1 SGHDT, CDR2 YYEEEE. CDR3: CASSSVGMEGPLHF. The CDR3 DNA is TGTGCCAGCAGCTCTGTTGGTATGGAGGGACCCCTCCACTTT. Full variable domain (outside the CDR3, taken from reference TRBV5-6 and TRBJ1-6): DAGVTQSPTHLIKTRGQQVTLRCSPKSGHDTVSWYQQALGQGPQFIFQYYEEEERQRGNFPDRFSGHQFPNYSSELNVNALLLGDSALYLCASSSVGMEGPLHFGNGTRLTVT.

This clonotype was seen at least ten times. V usage is TRBV20-1 and J usage is TRBJ1-4; 11 bases agree with TRBD1. J lost 7 bases, V lost 6 bases, and 4 bases had no gene match. In germline, CDR1 is DFQATT, CDR2 SNEGSKA (reference sequence). The CDR3 consists of 13 residues. CDR3 sequence (DNA): TGCAGTGCCGAGGACAGGGGGCGTGAAAAACTGTTTTTT. This encodes CSAEDRGREKLFF.

The sample holds many counts of this clonotype. CDR3 sequence reads: CASSSERGGSEQFF. Here the CDR3 DNA reads TGTGCCAGCAGTTCCGAGCGGGGGGGCTCTGAGCAGTTCTTC. V gene TRBV12-3 or TRBV12-4 combines with J gene TRBJ2-1; 10 bases agree with TRBD2. This CDR3 is built from 14 residues. Germline trimming cut 4 bases from V and 9 bases from J; bases unmatched to any gene: 6.

This clonotype appeared a single time. The V and J genes are TRBV12-3 or TRBV12-4 and TRBJ2-3; no reliable D call. The V end lost 7 bases, the J end lost 3 bases, and 8 bases lay between the germline ends. The CDR3 is 12 residues long. The CDR3 protein is CASTRPTDTQYF. CDR3 sequence (DNA): TGTGCCAGCACCCGCCCTACAGATACGCAGTATTTT.

Only a few counts were recorded for this clonotype. The chain recombines TRBV10-3 with TRBJ2-5; a possible D gene is TRBD1 (6 bases). The CDR3 is 13 residues long. Germline assignment: CDR1 ENHRY and CDR2 SYGVKD. The V end lost 7 bases, the J end lost 2 bases, and 11 bases lay between the germline ends. The CDR3: CAIKGTQQETQYF. DNA for the CDR3: TGTGCCATCAAAGGGACACAACAAGAGACCCAGTACTTC.

This chain uses TRBV2 with TRBJ2-3, with 8 nucleotides matching TRBD1. Germline CDR1 and CDR2: SNHLY and FYNNEI. The CDR3 length is 14 residues. V shed 4 bases, J shed 2 bases, and the junction held 2 bases outside the gene matches. CDR3 sequence: CASSGDRFTDTQYF. The CDR3 DNA sequence: TGTGCCAGCAGTGGGGACAGGTTCACAGATACGCAGTATTTT.

This clonotype has only a few counts. The rearrangement joins TRBV20-1 to TRBJ2-1; tentative D call: TRBD1 (5 bases). This CDR3 region has 14 residues. The V and J ends lost 5 bases and 6 bases respectively, with 17 bases between them. Germline assignment: CDR1 DFQATT and CDR2 SNEGSKA (reference sequence). The CDR3 DNA sequence: TGCAGTGCTCAAACTGGGGCCCGCCCCAATGAGCAGTTCTTC. Encoded protein: CSAQTGARPNEQFF.

The chain recombines TRBV7-9 with TRBJ2-1; D is ambiguous. Germline lookup yields CDR1 SEHNR and CDR2 FQNEAQ (reference sequence). Trimming left V 1 base short and J 4 bases short, with 8 bases between. The CDR3 extends over 14 amino acids. Here the CDR3 reads CASSLGGQYNEQFF. CDR3 sequence (DNA): TGTGCCAGCAGCTTAGGGGGTCAGTACAATGAGCAGTTCTTC.

The table lists this clonotype with many counts. This sequence joins TRBV20-1 and TRBJ2-3; 7 positions agree with TRBD1. Germline CDR1 DFQATT, CDR2 SNEGSKA (reference sequence). The CDR3 has 15 amino acids. Trimming at V came to 4 bases and at J to 0 bases, leaving 7 bases not matched to a gene. The CDR3 protein is CSATTRGRSTDTQYF. In DNA, the CDR3 is TGCAGTGCTACTACGAGGGGGCGCAGCACAGATACGCAGTATTTT.

There are many counts of this clonotype. This chain uses TRBV2 with TRBJ1-6, with TRBD1 matching over 8 bases. CDR1 is SNHLY, CDR2 FYNNEI, per germline. Trimming took 5 bases from V and 8 from J; bases not matched to a gene: 5. The CDR3 contains 14 residues. The DNA for the CDR3 is TGTGCCAGCAGTCAGGACAGGGTGGATTCACCCCTCCACTTT. Translation gives CASSQDRVDSPLHF.

The chain joins TRBV14 to TRBJ1-1; 7 bases align to TRBD1. The CDR3 spans 13 residues. CDR1 and CDR2 (germline): SGHDN, FVKESK. The V gene end was trimmed by 1 base and the J gene end by 4 bases; junction bases not matched to a gene: 0. The CDR3 loop reads CASSQGQGTEAFF. The CDR3 nucleotides read TGTGCCAGCAGCCAAGGACAGGGCACTGAAGCTTTCTTT.